This T cell receptor (beta chain) was observed in a study of preoperative IRX-2 immunotherapy in early breast cancer. Here immunoSEQ multiplex PCR was the method, and the copy in TCRdb shows in-frame clones only, minus some. Counted here are about 43,000 clones, around 96% occurring once; the ten biggest clones make up roughly 1.6%. As for treatment: preoperative locoregional IRX-2 cytokine immunotherapy. Patients received preoperative, locoregional IRX-2 cytokine immunotherapy in a phase Ib study. The V gene's germline CDR1 is SGHTA and CDR2 FQGTGA. The V gene lost 2 bases and the J gene lost 7 bases, with 11 bases spanning the gap. CDR3 length equals 13 residues.

The source material was tumor tissue, sampled after IRX-2 immunotherapy. The chain couples TRBV7-3 to TRBJ1-2, with a tentative D call TRBD1 (6 bases). The origin of this receptor is a human donor with breast cancer. CDR3 DNA sequence: TGTGCCAGCAGCTTACAGGGGTTGGGTGGCTACACCTTC. As protein: CASSLQGLGGYTF.